This TCR beta chain was observed in a study of shared clonotypes between healthy human individuals. Across the study: With ages of 18 to 49, the donors were two women and three men.

All of the donors resided in Nashville, Tennessee, and each was a Caucasian adult. In regard to this clone: Its cognate antigen is unknown.

Findings and limits, study-wide: Sorted-subset samples were not fully sequenced, rarefaction indicated.

The assay was immunoSEQ multiplex PCR, and TCRdb's table has in-frame clones only and misses some. The profile shows 1.6 million or so clones, just under 99% of them singletons. This CDR3 has 13 residues. CDR1 and CDR2 (germline): LNHDA, SQIVND (reference sequence). The V gene lost 2 bases and the J gene lost 3 bases, with 8 bases spanning the gap. The sequenced sample was naive CD4+ T cells sorted from blood. Subset in this sample: CD45RA+ positively selected. This TCR derives from a man aged 25-40 years in good health. V is TRBV19 and J is TRBJ2-7; no clear D. CDR3 amino acids: CASSIMVYYEQYF. The CDR3 bases are TGTGCCAGTAGTATAATGGTCTACTACGAGCAGTACTTC.